A single sample gave rise to the 30 T cell receptor beta chains below, sequenced in a study of T cells in Graves' hyperthyroidism and ophthalmopathy. RNA transcripts provided the source from which TCR beta CDR3 regions were amplified. The HTBI primer set drove a first-round RT-PCR of the TCR CDR3. TCRdb reprocessed the multiplex PCR reads via MiXCR and lists one record per CDR3 protein. This sample carries over 700,000 distinct CDR3 sequences, 15% to 20% of them seen once, and the ten largest clones take 16%. The specimen sequenced was blood. Receptors originate from a woman between 50 and 59 years old with Graves' hyperthyroidism that later progressed to Graves' ophthalmopathy.

The sample holds many counts of this clonotype. This sequence joins TRBV7-2 and TRBJ1-1; D is undetermined. The CDR3 loop spans 13 amino acids. Trimming cost V 3 bases and J 8 bases, with 13 bases left between them. CDR1 and CDR2 from the germline V gene are SGHTA and FQGNSA. CDR3 nucleotide sequence: TGTGCCAGCAGCTTCCGAGCCCGAACAGAAGCTTTCTTT. Amino acid sequence: CASSFRARTEAFF.

This clonotype was counted at least ten times. V usage is TRBV7-2 and J usage is TRBJ2-1; 12 bases match TRBD2. Germline CDR1 reads SGHTA; CDR2 reads FQGNSA. This CDR3 spans 18 amino acids. The V gene end was trimmed by 5 bases and the J gene end by 2 bases; junction bases not matched to a gene: 10. Written as DNA, the CDR3 is TGTGCCAGCAGCCAACTAGCGGGGGGCCAAGGCCCCTACAATGAGCAGTTCTTC. Its translation is CASSQLAGGQGPYNEQFF. Using reference TRBV7-2 and TRBJ2-1 for the parts outside the CDR3, the full variable domain is GAGVSQSPSNKVTEKGKDVELRCDPISGHTALYWYRQSLGQGLEFLIYFQGNSAPDKSGLPSDRFSAERTGGSVSTLTIQRTQQEDSAVYLCASSQLAGGQGPYNEQFFGPGTRLTVL.

This clonotype was seen repeatedly, ten times or more. The V and J genes are TRBV3-1 and TRBJ2-1, with TRBD1 matching over 8 bases. CDR1 and CDR2 (germline): LGHDT, YNNKEL (reference sequence). The junction had 4 bases not matched to a gene; V was cut back by 4 bases and J by 2 bases. The CDR3 contains 15 residues. The CDR3 nucleotides read TGTGCCAGCAGCCCTTGGACAGGGACCTACAATGAGCAGTTCTTC. It specifies CASSPWTGTYNEQFF.

This clonotype has a count of ten or more. V is TRBV14 and J is TRBJ2-2, with D perhaps assigned TRBD1 or TRBD2 (6 bases each). Germline assignment: CDR1 SGHDN and CDR2 FVKESK. Trimming left V 4 bases short and J 4 bases short, with 13 bases between. There are 15 residues in the CDR3. CDR3 DNA: TGTGCCAGCAGCCGGACTACGGACAGCACCGGGGAGCTGTTTTTT. Its translation is CASSRTTDSTGELFF.

This clonotype was observed at least ten times. The chain employs TRBV7-2 and TRBJ2-1; D may be TRBD1 (5 bases). The V gene lost 6 bases and the J gene lost 3 bases, with 12 bases spanning the gap. The CDR3 loop spans 14 amino acids. Germline CDR1 and CDR2: SGHTA and FQGNSA. The chain's CDR3 is CASSTTELYNEQFF. The DNA of the CDR3 is TGTGCCAGCAGTACGACAGAACTCTACAATGAGCAGTTCTTC.

The chain links TRBV6-1 to TRBJ1-1, with D perhaps matching TRBD1 (5 bases). The V gene's germline CDR1 is MNHNS and CDR2 SASEGT. CDR3 length: 13 amino acids. V lost 8 bases to trimming and J lost 3 bases, with 13 bases between them. The CDR3 DNA reads TGTGCCAGCTGGGGACGGATGCACACTGAAGCTTTCTTT. It yields the protein CASWGRMHTEAFF.

V is TRBV7-8 and J is TRBJ2-3; tentatively, D is TRBD2 (7 bases). V was clipped by 7 bases and J by 3 bases, with 14 bases between them. The CDR3 is 14 residues long. Germline V gene sequence: CDR1 SGHVS, CDR2 FQNEAQ. The CDR3 sequence: CASIRGASTDTQYF. DNA of the CDR3: TGTGCCAGCATACGGGGGGCATCGACAGATACGCAGTATTTT.

A few counts support this clonotype. The chain recombines TRBV12-3 or TRBV12-4 with TRBJ2-1, with 10 nucleotides matching TRBD1. The CDR3 runs to 15 residues. V shed 6 bases, J shed 4 bases, and the junction held 6 bases outside the gene matches. The chain's CDR3 is CASSPEGQGYNEQFF. CDR3 DNA: TGTGCCAGCAGCCCGGAGGGACAGGGGTACAATGAGCAGTTCTTC.

This clonotype was detected a few times. The J gene is TRBJ2-1, the V gene TRBV9; either TRBD1 or TRBD2 may supply D (5 bases each). The V end lost 3 bases, the J end lost 1 base, and 8 bases lay between the germline ends. The CDR3 extends over 14 amino acids. The germline V gene has CDR1 SGDLS and CDR2 YYNGEE. This CDR3 is CASSGGMSYNEQFF. CDR3 sequence (DNA): TGTGCCAGCAGCGGGGGGATGTCCTACAATGAGCAGTTCTTC.

V and J are TRBV7-2 and TRBJ1-5; TRBD1 might be the D (6 bases). The CDR3 is made up of 16 amino acids. Germline V lookup: CDR1 SGHTA, CDR2 FQGNSA. V was clipped by 5 bases and J by 2 bases, with 16 bases between them. The CDR3 nucleotides are TGTGCCAGCAGCCCTCTTGGGGGCGAGGGCAATCAGCCCCAGCATTTT. Protein sequence: CASSPLGGEGNQPQHF.

This clonotype was counted many times. This rearrangement joins TRBV3-1 to TRBJ2-5; TRBD2 agrees at 8 bases. The junction had 10 bases not matched to a gene; V was cut back by 1 base and J by 0 bases. Germline assignment: CDR1 LGHDT and CDR2 YNNKEL (reference sequence). This CDR3 spans 18 amino acids. The CDR3 DNA follows: TGTGCCAGCAGCCAAGTTGTCAGGACTAGCTCCGACCAAGAGACCCAGTACTTC. Protein: CASSQVVRTSSDQETQYF.

Concerning this clonotype: A much more abundant neighbour one base away suggests this may be a read error. The V gene is TRBV20-1, the J gene TRBJ1-2; 9 positions match TRBD1. The CDR3 has 13 amino acids. Trimming took 0 bases from V and 6 from J; bases not matched to a gene: 2. Germline CDR1 DFQATT, CDR2 SNEGSKA (reference sequence). The CDR3: CSAREDRGDGYTF. The CDR3 DNA reads as TGCAGTGCTAGAGAGGACAGGGGCGATGGCTACACCTTC.

This clonotype was seen more than once but under ten times. The chain links TRBV18 to TRBJ2-2; D is ambiguous. This CDR3 comprises 12 residues. With 6 bases removed from V and 6 bases from J, the gap between germline ends came to 8 bases. Per the germline V gene, CDR1 is KGHSH and CDR2 is LQKENI. CDR3 amino acids: CASSPSAGELFF. CDR3 bases: TGTGCCAGCTCTCCAAGTGCCGGGGAGCTGTTTTTT.

This clonotype was counted ten times or more. The chain is built from TRBV2 and TRBJ1-6; D perhaps matches TRBD1 (5 bases). This CDR3 contains 16 residues. The germline V gene encodes CDR1 SNHLY and CDR2 FYNNEI. The V end was cut by 11 bases, the J end by 0 bases, with 17 bases between. The CDR3 DNA reads as TGTGCCGGCACGAGGGGTATTTCCTCCTATAATTCACCCCTCCACTTT. Encoded protein: CAGTRGISSYNSPLHF.

The chain combines TRBV15 with TRBJ1-2; 7 nucleotides line up with TRBD1. The J segment lost 3 bases and the V segment lost 9 bases, leaving 10 bases of the junction unmatched. Germline V CDR1 and CDR2: LNHNV, YYDKDF (reference sequence). This CDR3 comprises 14 residues. In DNA form, the CDR3 reads TGTGCCACACAAGGGAACAGGGGAGACTATGGCTACACCTTC. It translates to CATQGNRGDYGYTF. The full variable domain, rest sourced from reference TRBV15 and TRBJ1-2, is DAMVIQNPRYQVTQFGKPVTLSCSQTLNHNVMYWYQQKSSQAPKLLFHYYDKDFNNEADTPDNFQSRRPNTSFCFLDIRSPGLGDTAMYLCATQGNRGDYGYTFGSGTRLTVV.

This chain connects TRBV2 to TRBJ1-2, with a tentative D call TRBD1 (5 bases). In germline, CDR1 is SNHLY, CDR2 FYNNEI. There are 16 residues in the CDR3. Between the trimmed V and J ends, which lost 7 bases and 2 bases, there was a span of 20 bases. CDR3 DNA sequence: TGTGCCAGCACCCCTGGGGCAGGCTCCTCGAACTATGGCTACACCTTC. Translating it yields CASTPGAGSSNYGYTF.

The chain has TRBV5-5 and TRBJ1-1, with D possibly being TRBD1 (5 bases). Germline CDR1 and CDR2: SGHKS and YYEKEE (reference sequence). This CDR3 is 14 amino acids long. The V and J ends lost 0 bases and 8 bases respectively, with 14 bases between them. CDR3 DNA sequence: TGTGCCAGCAGCTTGGAAGTTGGGACCCGAGAAGCTTTCTTT. This gives the protein CASSLEVGTREAFF.

At least ten counts were recorded for this clonotype. The chain is built from TRBV30 and TRBJ1-4, with 7 bases aligning to TRBD1. Germline V gene lookup returns CDR1 GTSNPN and CDR2 SVGIG (reference sequence). This CDR3 has 15 residues. V was pared by 2 bases and J by 4 bases, with 7 bases of the junction left unmatched. CDR3 region: CAWSPLTGSNEKLFF. Here the CDR3 DNA reads TGTGCCTGGAGTCCCCTGACAGGGAGTAATGAAAAACTGTTTTTT. The full variable domain, with the rest looked up from reference TRBV30 and TRBJ1-4, is SQTIHQWPATLVQPVGSPLSLECTVEGTSNPNLYWYRQAAGRGLQLLFYSVGIGQISSEVPQNLSASRPQDRQFILSSKKLLLSDSGFYLCAWSPLTGSNEKLFFGSGTQLSVL.

Many counts were recorded for this clonotype. The chain uses TRBV18 and TRBJ2-7; D is unclear. Trimming took off 5 bases at V and 1 base at J, with 12 bases between the two ends. There are 14 residues in the CDR3. Looked up from germline, CDR1 is KGHSH and CDR2 is LQKENI. This chain's CDR3 is CASSRSGVSYEQYF. CDR3 nucleotides: TGTGCCAGCTCAAGATCAGGAGTTTCCTACGAGCAGTACTTC.

This chain connects TRBV6-2 or TRBV6-3 to TRBJ1-3, with D perhaps matching TRBD1 (5 bases). V was clipped by 5 bases and J by 6 bases, with 17 bases between them. CDR1 and CDR2 (germline): MNHEY, SVGEGT. The CDR3 contains 15 residues. The chain's CDR3 is CASSESQGFANTIYF. The CDR3 DNA follows: TGTGCCAGCAGTGAGTCGCAGGGATTTGCAAACACCATATATTTT.

This clonotype was seen at least ten times. The chain has TRBV11-2 and TRBJ2-7; 8 bases map to TRBD2. The V gene's germline CDR1 is SGHAT and CDR2 FQNNGV. The trim removed 2 bases at V and 3 bases at J, leaving 9 bases unmatched. There are 16 residues in the CDR3. CDR3 protein: CASSLSFGGESYEQYF. As DNA, the CDR3 is TGTGCCAGCAGCTTAAGTTTCGGGGGGGAGAGCTACGAGCAGTACTTC.

The rearrangement uses TRBV29-1 and TRBJ2-1, with TRBD2 as a possible D gene (5 bases). The V gene's germline CDR1 is SQVTM and CDR2 ANQGSEA. Trimming removed 4 bases at V and 0 bases at J, with 10 bases between. This CDR3 has 14 residues. CDR3 region: CSVGRASSYNEQFF. The CDR3 nucleotides read TGCAGCGTTGGGCGGGCGAGCTCCTACAATGAGCAGTTCTTC.

This clonotype was picked up a small number of times. The rearrangement joins TRBV10-3 to TRBJ1-2; D may be TRBD1 (5 bases). The CDR3 loop spans 13 amino acids. Germline CDR1 reads ENHRY; CDR2 reads SYGVKD. The V and J ends lost 4 bases and 5 bases respectively, with 11 bases between them. CDR3 residues: CAISGHRRYGYTF. CDR3 sequence (DNA): TGTGCCATCAGTGGGCACAGGAGGTATGGCTACACCTTC.

The CDR3 loop reads CASSQDWLRDRGYEQYF. The CDR3 coding sequence is TGCGCCAGCAGCCAAGATTGGCTACGGGACAGGGGCTACGAGCAGTACTTC. J is TRBJ2-7 and V is TRBV4-1; TRBD1 matches at 10 bases. After removal of 0 bases from V and 3 bases from J, the junction contained 8 bases not matched to a gene. This CDR3 spans 17 amino acids. The germline gives CDR1 MGHRA, CDR2 YSYEKL.

The V gene is TRBV9, the J gene TRBJ1-1, with D unclear. Trimming left V 3 bases short and J 10 bases short, with 13 bases between. Germline V gene sequence: CDR1 SGDLS, CDR2 YYNGEE. CDR3 length equals 12 residues. CDR3 DNA: TGTGCCAGCAGCGGTCACGGGGAGGTAGCTTTCTTT. Amino acids: CASSGHGEVAFF.

Remarks on this clonotype: One end of the junction is discordant with germline, which a read error may explain. This rearrangement joins TRBV6-5 to TRBJ2-2; TRBD1 might be the D (7 bases). Germline V gene lookup returns CDR1 MNHEY and CDR2 SVGAGI. The CDR3 extends over 15 amino acids. The CDR3 DNA follows: TGTGCCAGCAGTTACGATCCAGGGGGGACCGGGAAGCTGTTTTTT. This encodes CASSYDPGGTGKLFF.

This clonotype showed up many times. The chain employs TRBV20-1 and TRBJ1-1, with 11 bases matching TRBD1. The CDR3 is made up of 13 amino acids. The germline CDR1 and CDR2 sequences are DFQATT and SNEGSKA (reference sequence). V gave up 5 bases and J gave up 5 bases; unmatched junction bases: 4. The DNA for the CDR3 is TGCAGTGCTGGACAGGGGGCGCGGACTGAAGCTTTCTTT. It translates to CSAGQGARTEAFF.

This clonotype was counted ten times or more. V is TRBV2 and J is TRBJ1-6, with TRBD1 as a possible D gene (5 bases). Germline V lookup: CDR1 SNHLY, CDR2 FYNNEI. CDR3 length: 12 amino acids. Trimming left V 3 bases short and J 9 bases short, with 6 bases between. CDR3 in DNA: TGTGCCAGCAGTGATGGGGGTTCACCCCTCCACTTT. Translation gives CASSDGGSPLHF.

The table lists this clonotype with many counts. The V and J genes are TRBV5-1 and TRBJ1-1; 8 bases are a match to TRBD1. V was pared by 4 bases and J by 3 bases, with 2 bases of the junction left unmatched. The CDR3 has 13 residues. The germline V gene has CDR1 SGHRS and CDR2 YFSETQ. CDR3: CASSDRGYTEAFF. In DNA form, the CDR3 reads TGCGCCAGCAGCGACAGGGGATACACTGAAGCTTTCTTT.

This clonotype occurred a few times. CDR3 amino acids: CSVEDGPLNTGELFF. The CDR3 DNA is TGCAGCGTTGAAGACGGACCGCTCAACACCGGGGAGCTGTTTTTT. This chain uses TRBV29-1 with TRBJ2-2; no clear D. Germline values: CDR1 SQVTM, CDR2 ANQGSEA. The CDR3 length is 15 residues. The V end lost 0 bases, the J end lost 2 bases, and 10 bases lay between the germline ends.